The 9 T cell receptor beta chains below were found in one sample sequenced in a study of blood T cells in healthy people across ages. Primers used in a second PCR of roughly 6 to 12 cycles were a sample-barcoded 5' primer and a J-beta primer mix. TCRdb fed the 5' RACE reads into MiXCR, producing one record per CDR3 protein. The table lists about 800,000 distinct CDR3 sequences, roughly 60% of them singletons. Source material: blood. Receptor source: a man aged 30 to 45 in good health.

With respect to this clonotype: With a much larger clone just one base away, this may be a read error. V gene TRBV20-1 combines with J gene TRBJ2-5; 10 bases fit TRBD2. In germline, CDR1 is DFQATT, CDR2 SNEGSKA (reference sequence). The ends lost 7 bases at V and 11 bases at J; junction bases unmatched: 13. The length of the CDR3 is 13 residues. CDR3 protein: CSGLAGVIVEQYF. The DNA of the CDR3 is TGCAGTGGGCTAGCGGGAGTAATAGTTGAGCAGTACTTC.

The chain links TRBV12-5 to TRBJ1-5; no firm D call. There are 12 residues in the CDR3. The V gene's germline CDR1 is LGHNT and CDR2 FRNRAP. V lost 2 bases to trimming and J lost 9 bases, with 8 bases between them. The CDR3 loop is CASGLRVGPQHF. The CDR3 bases are TGTGCTAGTGGTTTGAGGGTCGGGCCCCAGCATTTT.

Of note for this clonotype: The germline gene is not matched at one end of the junction; a read error may be the cause. The rearrangement uses TRBV6-2 or TRBV6-3 and TRBJ2-6; 7 bases match TRBD2. CDR3 length: 15 residues. CDR1 MNHEY and CDR2 SVGEGT come from the germline V gene. The CDR3: CAGTGGNSGANVLTF. As DNA, the CDR3 is TGTGCCGGCACGGGGGGTAACTCTGGGGCTAACGTCCTGACTTTC.

V gene TRBV7-9 combines with J gene TRBJ1-2; D not resolved. The CDR3 runs to 15 residues. The ends were cut back, 5 bases at V and 3 bases at J, with 16 bases in the middle. From germline, CDR1 is SEHNR and CDR2 FQNEAQ (reference sequence). The CDR3 DNA reads as TGTGCCAGCAGCCCCCCGAGGCTCGTTGACTATGGCTACACCTTC. This encodes CASSPPRLVDYGYTF.

The V gene is TRBV5-1, the J gene TRBJ2-1; 7 bases line up with TRBD1. The CDR3 spans 17 residues. Germline-derived CDR1 and CDR2 are SGHRS and YFSETQ. Trimming removed 4 bases from V and 4 bases from J; junction bases left unmatched: 14. CDR3 sequence: CASSLGQAALTYNEQFF. The CDR3 DNA reads TGCGCCAGCAGCCTAGGACAGGCCGCCCTAACATACAATGAGCAGTTCTTC.

Only one count was recorded for this clonotype. V is TRBV20-1 and J is TRBJ1-2, with 10 bases that match TRBD1. CDR1 and CDR2 from the germline V gene are DFQATT and SNEGSKA (reference sequence). The J segment lost 2 bases and the V segment lost 5 bases, leaving 11 bases of the junction unmatched. The CDR3 covers 16 residues. The CDR3 region is CSASSTGTGENYGYTF. CDR3 coding DNA: TGCAGTGCTTCTTCAACCGGGACAGGGGAAAACTATGGCTACACCTTC.

The chain uses TRBV20-1 and TRBJ2-1, with 9 bases that match TRBD1. The germline V gene has CDR1 DFQATT and CDR2 SNEGSKA (reference sequence). The CDR3 has 14 residues. The V and J ends lost 4 bases and 1 base, in that order; junction bases with no gene match: 2. DNA for the CDR3: TGCAGTGCTACTGGGACAGGGTCCTACAATGAGCAGTTCTTC. Encoded protein: CSATGTGSYNEQFF.

The chain has TRBV10-3 and TRBJ2-2, with a tentative D call TRBD1 (6 bases). V lost 0 bases, J lost 6 bases, and 17 bases lay in between. Germline CDR1 ENHRY, CDR2 SYGVKD. This CDR3 spans 17 amino acids. The CDR3 DNA is TGTGCCATCAGTGAGTCGAGAGGGGGAGTGACTCCCGGGGAGCTGTTTTTT. This translates into CAISESRGGVTPGELFF.

The chain combines TRBV6-6 with TRBJ2-7, with TRBD2 identical over 10 bases. The junction had 7 bases not matched to a gene; V was cut back by 2 bases and J by 6 bases. The CDR3 is made up of 15 amino acids. The germline CDR1 and CDR2 sequences are MNHNY and SVGAGI (reference sequence). The CDR3 nucleotides are TGTGCCAGCAGTTACGAAGCTAGCGGGAGCCCCGAGCAGTACTTC. This gives the protein CASSYEASGSPEQYF.